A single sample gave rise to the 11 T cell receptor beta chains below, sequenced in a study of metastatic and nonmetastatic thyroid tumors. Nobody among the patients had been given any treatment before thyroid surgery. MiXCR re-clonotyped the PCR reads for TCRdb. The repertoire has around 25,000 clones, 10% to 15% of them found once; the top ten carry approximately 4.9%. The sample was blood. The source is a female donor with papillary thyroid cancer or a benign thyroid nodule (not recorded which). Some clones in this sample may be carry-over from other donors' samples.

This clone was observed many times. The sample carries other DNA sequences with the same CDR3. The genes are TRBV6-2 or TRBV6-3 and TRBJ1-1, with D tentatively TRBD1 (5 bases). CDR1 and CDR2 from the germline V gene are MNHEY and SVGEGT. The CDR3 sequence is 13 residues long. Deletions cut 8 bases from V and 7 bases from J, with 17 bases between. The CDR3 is CASDLGVWGEAFF. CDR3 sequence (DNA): TGTGCCAGCGATTTGGGGGTTTGGGGTGAAGCTTTCTTT.

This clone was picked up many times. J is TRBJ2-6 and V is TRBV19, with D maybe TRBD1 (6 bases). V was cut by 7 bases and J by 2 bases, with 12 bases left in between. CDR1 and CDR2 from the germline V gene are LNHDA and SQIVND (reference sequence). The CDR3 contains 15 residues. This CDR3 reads CASTSGAAGANVLTF. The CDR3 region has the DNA TGTGCCAGTACGTCAGGGGCTGCTGGGGCCAACGTCCTGACTTTC.

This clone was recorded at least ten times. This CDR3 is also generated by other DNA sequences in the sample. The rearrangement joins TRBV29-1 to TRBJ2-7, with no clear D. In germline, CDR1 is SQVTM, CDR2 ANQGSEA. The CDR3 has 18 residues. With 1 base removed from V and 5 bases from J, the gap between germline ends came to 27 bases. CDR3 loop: CSVEAPDVPGQAPDEQYF. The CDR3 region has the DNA TGCAGCGTTGAAGCTCCAGATGTCCCCGGCCAGGCGCCTGACGAGCAGTACTTC.

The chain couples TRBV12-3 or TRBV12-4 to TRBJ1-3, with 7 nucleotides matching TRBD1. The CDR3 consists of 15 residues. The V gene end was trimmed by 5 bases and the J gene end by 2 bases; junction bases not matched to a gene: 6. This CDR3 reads CASSPDRVAGNTIYF. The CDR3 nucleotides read TGTGCCAGCAGTCCCGACAGGGTCGCTGGAAACACCATATATTTT.

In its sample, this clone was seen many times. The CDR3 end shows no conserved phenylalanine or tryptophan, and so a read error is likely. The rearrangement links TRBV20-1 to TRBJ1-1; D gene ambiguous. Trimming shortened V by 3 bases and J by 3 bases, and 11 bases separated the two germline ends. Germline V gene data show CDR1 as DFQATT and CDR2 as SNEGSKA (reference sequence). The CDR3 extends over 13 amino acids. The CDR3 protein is CSASSGEYTEAFL. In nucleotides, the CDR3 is TGCAGTGCTAGCTCAGGAGAATACACTGAAGCTTTCCTT.

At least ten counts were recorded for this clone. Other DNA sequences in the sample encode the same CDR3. The CDR3 sequence is CSALQPTGGIWNTEAFF. In DNA form, the CDR3 reads TGCAGCGCTCTGCAACCGACAGGCGGGATTTGGAACACTGAAGCTTTCTTT. V is TRBV29-1 and J is TRBJ1-1; possibly TRBD1 for D (6 bases). V was shortened by 7 bases and J by 1 base, with 25 bases between the two germline ends. The CDR3 length is 17 residues. CDR1 is SQVTM, CDR2 ANQGSEA, per germline.

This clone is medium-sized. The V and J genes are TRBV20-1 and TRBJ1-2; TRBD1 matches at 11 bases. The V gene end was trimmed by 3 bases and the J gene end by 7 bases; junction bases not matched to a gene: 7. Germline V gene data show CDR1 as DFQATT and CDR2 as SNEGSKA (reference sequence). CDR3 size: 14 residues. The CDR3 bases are TGCAGTGCTAGCCTGGACAGGGGGCTATTTGGCTACACCTTC. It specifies CSASLDRGLFGYTF.

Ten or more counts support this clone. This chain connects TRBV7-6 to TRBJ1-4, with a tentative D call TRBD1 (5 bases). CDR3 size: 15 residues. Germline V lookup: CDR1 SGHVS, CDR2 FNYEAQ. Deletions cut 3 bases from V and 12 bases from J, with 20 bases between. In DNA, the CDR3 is TGTGCCAGCAGCTTCGTACAGGAAGATACGAGGGAACTGTTTTTT. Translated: CASSFVQEDTRELFF. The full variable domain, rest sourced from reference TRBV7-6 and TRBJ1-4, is GAGVSQSPRYKVTKRGQDVALRCDPISGHVSLYWYRQALGQGPEFLTYFNYEAQQDKSGLPNDRFSAERPEGSISTLTIQRTEQRDSAMYRCASSFVQEDTRELFFGSGTQLSVL.

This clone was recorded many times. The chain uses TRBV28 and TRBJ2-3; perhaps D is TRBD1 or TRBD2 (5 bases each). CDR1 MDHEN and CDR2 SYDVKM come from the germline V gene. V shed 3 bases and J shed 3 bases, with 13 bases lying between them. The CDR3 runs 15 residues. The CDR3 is CASSFFRDVTDTQYF. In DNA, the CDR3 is TGTGCCAGCAGTTTTTTCAGGGACGTGACAGATACGCAGTATTTT.

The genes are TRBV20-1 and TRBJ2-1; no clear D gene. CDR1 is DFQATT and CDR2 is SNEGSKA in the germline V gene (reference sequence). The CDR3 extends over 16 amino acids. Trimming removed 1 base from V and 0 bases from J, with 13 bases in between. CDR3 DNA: TGCAGTGCTAGAGGCCTCATTAGTCGCTCCTACAATGAGCAGTTCTTC. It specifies CSARGLISRSYNEQFF.

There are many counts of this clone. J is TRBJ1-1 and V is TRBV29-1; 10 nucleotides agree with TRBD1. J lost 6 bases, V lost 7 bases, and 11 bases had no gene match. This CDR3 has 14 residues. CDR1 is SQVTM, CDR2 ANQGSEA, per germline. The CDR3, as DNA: TGCAGCGCTATCTCCGGGACAGGGGCGGCTGAAGCTTTCTTT. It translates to CSAISGTGAAEAFF.